This paragraph reports one T cell receptor beta chain. The target antigen is unknown. Investigators isolated RNA and reverse transcribed it into cDNA to act as the sequencing template. Here immunoSEQ multiplex PCR was the method, and the copy in TCRdb shows in-frame clones only, minus some. The sample carries 25,000 or so clones, about 50% recorded once. The data stem from a study of CD8+ T cells in alopecia areata. Study-level findings and limits: Higher clonality than in normal scalp was seen in lesional scalp, especially alopecia totalis/universalis. Scalp repertoires also include resident alphabeta T cells from normal skin.

Alopecia areata patients gave lesional scalp punch biopsies and peripheral blood samples. CD4+ and CD8+ T cells were sorted from PBMCs stained for CD3, CD4 and CD8. The source material was NKG2D-high CD8+ T cells sorted from blood. This clonotype was sampled from a human donor with alopecia areata.

The CDR3 region has the DNA TGTGCCAGCAAGTTCGGAAGGAGCGACTCCTACAATGAGCAGTTCTTC. Residues: CASKFGRSDSYNEQFF. This chain joins TRBV2 and TRBJ2-1; D remains unclear. Germline CDR1 is SNHLY and CDR2 is FYNNEI. V was pared by 7 bases and J by 0 bases, with 16 bases between. The CDR3 contains 16 residues.